The T cell receptor beta chain under discussion was sequenced for a study of cytomegalovirus exposure and HLA in healthy donors. This CDR3 region has 15 residues. The V gene lost 0 bases and the J gene lost 4 bases, with 13 bases spanning the gap. Per the germline V gene, CDR1 is SGHRS and CDR2 is YFSETQ. PCR primers comprised 60 Vbeta and 13 Jbeta primers. Clones were read by immunoSEQ multiplex PCR, and TCRdb kept only the in-frame ones, dropping some. Of some 150,000 clones in the sample, less than 90% were seen once. This clonotype was obtained from a middle-aged man in good health and CMV-seronegative. This sequence joins TRBV5-1 and TRBJ1-2; D remains unclear. The sample taken for sequencing was PBMCs. The CDR3 nucleotides are TGCGCCAGCAGCTTGGGGACGGAGGACCTCTATGGCTACACCTTC. This encodes CASSLGTEDLYGYTF.